Listed below are T cell receptor beta chains from one sample, sequenced in a study of blood T cells in healthy people across ages. Via MiXCR, TCRdb re-called the 5' RACE reads, giving one row per CDR3 protein. The data hold 1.5 million to 2 million distinct CDR3 sequences, with almost 35% observed a single time. The sequencing input was blood. The receptor set was obtained from a woman aged 25 to 45 in good health. The CDR3 runs from the conserved cysteine through the conserved F or W. D genes are given only for firm matches. Some rows have no size entry. The others give once, few or many, or a class for an expanded clone.

J,V,size,D,DNA,CDR3
TRBJ2-3,TRBV2,.,.,TGTCCCAGCAGCCCAAGAGGGCGGGACATACTCACAGATACGCAGTATTTT,CPSSPRGRDILTDTQYF
TRBJ2-1,TRBV5-1,few,TRBD2,TGCGCCAGCAGCTTCCAGGCGGGAGGCGAGCAGTTCTTC,CASSFQAGGEQFF
TRBJ2-3,TRBV12-3/TRBV12-4,few,TRBD2,TGTGCCAGCAGCCCCGGGGCGGGGGGATCTAGCACAGATACGCAGTATTTT,CASSPGAGGSSTDTQYF
TRBJ2-3,TRBV10-3,.,.,TGTGCCGCCGGGATATCAGATACGCAGTATTTT,CAAGISDTQYF
TRBJ2-1,TRBV14,.,TRBD2,TGTGCCAGCAGCCAACATCTAGCGGAGCCCTTGTATGATGAGCAGTTCTTC,CASSQHLAEPLYDEQFF
TRBJ1-1,TRBV29-1,once,.,TGCAGCGTCCTTCGGGGCCGTGAAGCTTTCTTT,CSVLRGREAFF
TRBJ2-7,TRBV4-2,once,.,TGTGCCAGCAGTCCCGGCGAGGGGAGGGAGGGACAGGACGAGCAGTACTTC,CASSPGEGREGQDEQYF
TRBJ2-1,TRBV15,few,.,TGTGCTACAGCTAGGGGGGGGATTGAGCAGTTCTTC,CATARGGIEQFF
TRBJ2-1,TRBV27,.,.,TGTGCCAGCAGTTTTGTGGGACCCGGGTACAATGAGCAGTTCTTC,CASSFVGPGYNEQFF
TRBJ2-1,TRBV20-1,.,TRBD2,TGCAGTGCCCCTACTAGCGGGGTCTACAATGAGCAGTTCTTC,CSAPTSGVYNEQFF
TRBJ2-3,TRBV12-3/TRBV12-4,few,.,TGTGTCAGCAGATCTAGCACAGATACGCAGTATTTT,CVSRSSTDTQYF
TRBJ1-4,TRBV5-6,.,TRBD1,TGTGCCAGCAGCTTGGGGGACAGTCGTAGAGAAAAACTGTTTTTT,CASSLGDSRREKLFF
TRBJ2-7,TRBV4-1,many,.,TGCGCCAGCAGCCAAGATTCGGCCGGAGTAAACTACGAGCAGTACTTC,CASSQDSAGVNYEQYF
TRBJ2-7,TRBV29-1,many,.,TGCAGCGTCCGTTATACCTACGAGCAGTACTTC,CSVRYTYEQYF
TRBJ2-1,TRBV5-1,.,.,TGCGCCAGCGGTCTCCGGCAAGTTGAGCAGTTCTTC,CASGLRQVEQFF
TRBJ2-1,TRBV5-1,once,TRBD2,TGCGCCAGCAGCTTAACTAGCGGGAGGGCCTTATCCTACAATGAGCAGTTCTTC,CASSLTSGRALSYNEQFF
TRBJ2-7,TRBV9,.,TRBD1,TGTGCCAGCAGCGTAGAGGGACAGACGATTAGGGAGCAGTACTTC,CASSVEGQTIREQYF
TRBJ2-1,TRBV20-1,.,.,TGCAGTGCGACGACCCCTGGGCCTGAGCAGTTCTTC,CSATTPGPEQFF
TRBJ2-1,TRBV29-1,many,.,TGCAGCGTTGAAGATGGCGACAGAGGAGACAATGAGCAGTTCTTC,CSVEDGDRGDNEQFF
TRBJ2-7,TRBV7-6,.,TRBD2,TGTGCCAGCAGCTTAGTTAGAGCGGGAGTCTTTACTTACAATGAGCAGTACTTC,CASSLVRAGVFTYNEQYF
TRBJ1-2,TRBV10-3,many,.,TGTGCCATCAGTGAGTCGAACCTCTATGGCTACACCTTC,CAISESNLYGYTF
TRBJ2-6,TRBV12-3/TRBV12-4,.,TRBD1,TGTGCCAGCGCGCCTTCGCAGGGGGCAGCCGGGGCCAACGTCCTGACTTTC,CASAPSQGAAGANVLTF
TRBJ2-3,TRBV27,many,TRBD1,TGTGCCAGCAGTTGGGGGACAGACCTTAGCACAGATACGCAGTATTTT,CASSWGTDLSTDTQYF
TRBJ2-1,TRBV3-1,few,.,TGTGCCAGCAGCCAAGAACCCCGGGACTTAACGAATGAGCAGTTCTTC,CASSQEPRDLTNEQFF
TRBJ1-4,TRBV6-1,few,TRBD1,TGTGCCAGCACGTCAGGGGGCCGAGGGGAAAAACTGTTTTTT,CASTSGGRGEKLFF
TRBJ2-1,TRBV3-1,.,.,TGTGCCAGCAGCCAAGATGTGAGTAGCGCCTACTTCTCCTACAATGAGCAGTTCTTC,CASSQDVSSAYFSYNEQFF
TRBJ2-5,TRBV15,.,TRBD1,TGTGCCACCAGCAGAAGTTACGGGACAGAATTACAAGAGACCCAGTACTTC,CATSRSYGTELQETQYF
TRBJ2-3,TRBV4-1,many,TRBD1,TGCGCCAGCAGCAAAGGACAGGGGGCATTGGATACGCAGTATTTT,CASSKGQGALDTQYF
TRBJ2-3,TRBV10-3,few,.,TGTGCCATCAGGGAGGCCTCCACAGATACGCAGTATTTT,CAIREASTDTQYF
TRBJ2-1,TRBV11-2,few,.,TGTGCCAGCAGCTTACCCCGGTGGAGGGGGCATGAGCAGTTCTTC,CASSLPRWRGHEQFF
TRBJ2-3,TRBV7-3,few,.,TGTGCCAGCAGCTCCCCCCGGGACGAGGTCCAATCTGCAGATACGCAGTATTTT,CASSSPRDEVQSADTQYF
TRBJ2-3,TRBV12-3/TRBV12-4,.,TRBD1,TGTGCCAGCAGATGGGACAGGGTGAGCACAGATACGCAGTATTTT,CASRWDRVSTDTQYF
TRBJ2-7,TRBV20-1,.,.,TGCAGTGCCGTGACTGGTTCTCCTCCCTACGAGCAGTACTTC,CSAVTGSPPYEQYF
TRBJ1-1,TRBV20-1,few,TRBD1,TGCAGTGCTAGAATCCCAGGGGGAACTGAAGCTTTCTTT,CSARIPGGTEAFF
TRBJ1-5,TRBV27,few,.,TGTGCCAGCAGTCACCAAAATCAGCCCCAGCATTTT,CASSHQNQPQHF